This entry describes one T cell receptor (beta chain). This sample is part of a study of blood T cell repertoires in COVID-19. Some clones are missing from TCRdb's copy, which holds only in-frame ones; the method was immunoSEQ multiplex PCR. The repertoire holds some 130,000 clones, with around 76% as singletons. Deletions cut 2 bases from V and 3 bases from J, with 17 bases between. Germline lookup yields CDR1 SEHNR and CDR2 FQNEAQ (reference sequence). The CDR3 has 16 residues. The receptor comes from a human donor in a cohort sampled during active COVID-19. The rearrangement joins TRBV7-9 to TRBJ2-7; possible D gene TRBD2, 5 bases. Material: peripheral blood. The CDR3 here is CASSLLTTLGVYEQYF. The CDR3, as DNA: TGTGCCAGCAGCTTACTAACGACCCTCGGGGTCTACGAGCAGTACTTC.